Included here is one T cell receptor beta chain sequence, with context. Its antigen is not identified. Trimming stripped 2 bases from V and 3 bases from J, with 19 bases between. The CDR3 is made up of 17 amino acids. The germline V gene encodes CDR1 SGHVS and CDR2 FQNEAQ. This sample was taken from a study of T cell responses to AZD1222 COVID-19 vaccine. Study findings and constraints: Only 5 to 7 AZD1222 recipients tested seropositive at baseline.

This table comes from immunoSEQ multiplex PCR, and its TCRdb copy is limited to in-frame clones, with some not included. The profile shows some 180,000 clones, 90% to 95% of them singletons. The sequence was collected from an adult who received the AZD1222 COVID-19 vaccine. The sequencing used peripheral blood, collected 28 days after the second AZD1222 dose. The chain joins TRBV7-8 to TRBJ1-1; tentatively, D is TRBD1 (5 bases). Written as DNA, the CDR3 is TGTGCCAGCAGCTTATCCGGACGACAGTGGGGGGACACTGAAGCTTTCTTT. As protein: CASSLSGRQWGDTEAFF.